This TCR beta chain was profiled in a study of beta chain features in type 1 diabetes. Study-wide background: On cell yields, gender and age, patients and healthy donors were similar. Study results and limitations: Among patients with Type 1 diabetes, TCRB CDR3s were moderately but significantly shorter in every one of the four CD4+ subsets.

Trimming pared 1 base from V and 7 bases from J, leaving 2 bases between. Germline CDR1 is LNHDA and CDR2 is SQIVND (reference sequence). CDR3 length: 11 residues. As every portion of the isolated RNA was reverse transcribed, the sequencing read expressed TCRB transcripts. Sequenced by immunoSEQ multiplex PCR; TCRdb stores in-frame clones only, minus some. The sample lists 500,000 to 800,000 clones; approximately 13% were seen once. As concerns this clone: Its antigen is as yet unknown.

The sequence was obtained from a man between 25 and 39 years old with type 1 diabetes. The chain recombines TRBV19 with TRBJ2-1; no clear D. The source material was naive CD4+ T cells from blood. The CDR3 DNA sequence: TGTGCCAGTAGTATAGGTAATGAGCAGTTCTTC. This codes for CASSIGNEQFF.